This T cell receptor (beta chain) stems from a study of blood T cells in healthy people across ages (dated by TCRdb to between 2014 and 2016). Regarding the complete study: In model experiments, template switching captured about one uniquely barcoded TCR beta cDNA molecule for every two T cells. Age-related changes in TCR beta repertoire diversity were measured in the study by deep sequencing normalized with unique cDNA molecular identifiers. The donors were divided into four age groups: young (average 16 years), middle-aged (approximately 39), aged (about 56) and long-lived (approximately 74). To avoid experimental bias, donors of different ages were distributed randomly across sequencing lanes. For two donors (one aged 18 to 30 and one aged 80 or older), the study analyzed two additional independent replicas of 1 million unique cDNA reads from the same blood draw.

Study-wide findings and limitations: As age increased, observed TCR beta diversity per million T cells dropped in a roughly linear way, and a significant reduction was already evident by age 40. There was a strong correlation between observed TCR beta diversity and the percentage of naive T cells measured by flow cytometry. Conclusive comparison of naive and antigen-experienced compartments was prevented by the profiling of bulk unsorted PBMCs. Total diversity estimates from one million sequenced T cells were considered lower bounds and underestimates. The long-lived group showed more naive CD4+ T cells, fewer expanded clones and increased TCR diversity than the aged group, suggesting age selection. Because the CMV infection status of the donors was unknown, age-related changes in expanded clonotypes may potentially have been confounded.

The library relied on 5' RACE. This sample was sequenced with an Illumina HiSeq 2500. A second PCR of about 7 to 12 cycles was performed with a sample-barcoded 5' primer and a J-beta primer mix. Each TCR beta cDNA molecule received a unique molecular identifier from a template-switch 5' adaptor carrying 12 random nucleotides. Each sample yielded at least 3 million CDR3-containing paired-end reads. The Mint cDNA synthesis kit, primed by a TRBC-specific oligonucleotide, was used to synthesize first-strand cDNA from all RNA. After uracil-DNA glycosylase treatment, a first 18-cycle PCR used universal primers M1SS and BC2_uni_R on all cDNA. The original methods were these. For normalization, 1 million high-quality reads were randomly selected from each sample, with every read carrying a distinct molecular identifier. Instead of being binned into consensus sequences, reads that shared molecular identifiers were thrown out. MiTCR, set to a Q25 quality threshold and the strictest error-elimination algorithm, was used for CDR3 identification, clonotype clustering and error correction. Lower-bound total TCR beta diversity was estimated with a nonparametric unseen species model using Euler transformation. TCRdb trimmed public reads at Q25 via fastp, called clones via MiXCR and kept in-frame beta chains. Each record represents a unique CDR3 protein, reported with the most common genes and DNA among its rows. TCRdb, not the original authors, processed these V and J calls. The sample table holds hundreds of thousands of distinct CDR3 sequences, of which around 21% were seen once. Clones ranked in the top ten supply about 3.6% of the sample.

On this clonotype: Its antigen is still unknown. Base qualities were left out, and no much larger clone turns up one base away.

Donors were roughly 40 systemically healthy Caucasian individuals from Russia aged roughly 6 to 100 years. Each donor gave around 9.9 milliliters of peripheral blood, collected into EDTA-treated Vacutainer tubes. Ficoll-Paque density-gradient centrifugation was used to isolate PBMCs, with at least 6.5 million per sample. Total RNA was extracted from PBMCs with Trizol reagent, with at least 6 micrograms obtained per sample. For every donor, an aliquot of PBMCs went through flow cytometry to measure the percentages of naive CD45RAhigh/CD27high T cells. The CDR3, cysteine through phenylalanine, is 17 amino acids long. Of the read, only the CDR3 DNA is kept; its 51 bases are in frame from base 1. The germline V gene encodes CDR1 SGHRS and CDR2 YFSETQ. The junction shows trimming of 4 bases on V and 5 bases on J, and the gene matches do not reach 6 bases of it.

This receptor chain uses TRBV5-1 and TRBJ2-4; 16 central bases correspond to TRBD2. Specimen: blood. The clonotype originates from a man between 65 and 85 years old in good health. This receptor has the CDR3 CASSPGLAGGPQNIQYF. The bases read TGCGCCAGCAGCCCGGGACTAGCGGGAGGGCCCCAAAACATTCAGTACTTC.